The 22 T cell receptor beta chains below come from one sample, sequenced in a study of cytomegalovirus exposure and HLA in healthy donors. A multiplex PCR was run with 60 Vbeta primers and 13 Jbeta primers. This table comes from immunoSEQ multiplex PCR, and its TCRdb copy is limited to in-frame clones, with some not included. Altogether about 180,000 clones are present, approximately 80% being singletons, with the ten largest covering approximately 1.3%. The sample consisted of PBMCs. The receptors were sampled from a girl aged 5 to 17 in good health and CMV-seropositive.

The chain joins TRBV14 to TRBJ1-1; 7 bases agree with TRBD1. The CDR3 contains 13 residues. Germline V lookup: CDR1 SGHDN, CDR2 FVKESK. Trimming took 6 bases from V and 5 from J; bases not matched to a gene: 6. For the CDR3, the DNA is TGTGCCAGCAGTCGACAGGGAGTGACTGAAGCTTTCTTT. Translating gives CASSRQGVTEAFF.

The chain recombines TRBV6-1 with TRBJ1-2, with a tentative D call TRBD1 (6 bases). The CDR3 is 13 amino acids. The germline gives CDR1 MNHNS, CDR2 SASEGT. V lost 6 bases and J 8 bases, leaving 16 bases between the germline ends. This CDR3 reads CASSGYRADGYTF. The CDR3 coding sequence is TGTGCCAGCAGCGGGTACAGGGCTGACGGCTACACCTTC.

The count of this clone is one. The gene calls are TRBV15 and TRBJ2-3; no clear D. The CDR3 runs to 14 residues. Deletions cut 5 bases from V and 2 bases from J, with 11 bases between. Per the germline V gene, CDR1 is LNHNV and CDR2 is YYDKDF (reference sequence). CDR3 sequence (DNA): TGTGCCACCAGCTTGGGCTCCCCCACAGATACGCAGTATTTT. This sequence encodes CATSLGSPTDTQYF.

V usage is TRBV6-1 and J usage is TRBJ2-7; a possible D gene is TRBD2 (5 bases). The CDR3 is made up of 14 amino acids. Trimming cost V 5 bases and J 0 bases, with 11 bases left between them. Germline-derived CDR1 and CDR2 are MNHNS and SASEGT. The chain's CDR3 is CASSLPGSSYEQYF. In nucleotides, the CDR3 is TGTGCCAGCAGTCTGCCGGGGAGCTCCTACGAGCAGTACTTC.

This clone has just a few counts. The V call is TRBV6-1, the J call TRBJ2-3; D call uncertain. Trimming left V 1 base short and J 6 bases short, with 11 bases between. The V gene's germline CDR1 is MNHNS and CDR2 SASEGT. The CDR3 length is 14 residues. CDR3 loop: CASSEVSEMDTQYF. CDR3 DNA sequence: TGTGCCAGCAGTGAAGTATCGGAGATGGATACGCAGTATTTT.

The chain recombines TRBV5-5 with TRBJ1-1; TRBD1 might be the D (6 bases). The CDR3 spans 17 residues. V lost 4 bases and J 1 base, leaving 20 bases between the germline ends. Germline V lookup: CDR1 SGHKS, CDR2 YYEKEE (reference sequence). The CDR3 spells CASSLPLSGVTNTEAFF. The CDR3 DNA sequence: TGTGCCAGCAGCCTACCCTTATCAGGGGTTACGAACACTGAAGCTTTCTTT.

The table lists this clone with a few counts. CDR3 in amino acids: CASSPSPLAGAIEQFF. The CDR3 bases are TGTGCCAGCAGCCCCAGCCCGCTAGCGGGAGCGATTGAGCAGTTCTTC. The rearrangement uses TRBV4-2 and TRBJ2-1; 10 nucleotides agree with TRBD2. The V and J ends lost 4 bases and 9 bases, in that order; junction bases with no gene match: 12. The germline V gene encodes CDR1 LGHNA and CDR2 YNFKEQ. This CDR3 is 16 amino acids long.

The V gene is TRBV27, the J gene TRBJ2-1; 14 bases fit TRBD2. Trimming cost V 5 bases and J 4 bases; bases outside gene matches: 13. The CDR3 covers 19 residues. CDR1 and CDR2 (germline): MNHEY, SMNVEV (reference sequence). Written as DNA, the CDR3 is TGTGCCAGCAGTCTCCCCGGGACTAGCGGGAGTAGGGGTTACAATGAGCAGTTCTTC. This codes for CASSLPGTSGSRGYNEQFF.

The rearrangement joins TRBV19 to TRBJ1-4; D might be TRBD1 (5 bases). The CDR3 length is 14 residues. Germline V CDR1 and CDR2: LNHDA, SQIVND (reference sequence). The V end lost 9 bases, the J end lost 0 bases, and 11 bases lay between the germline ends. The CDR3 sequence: CASGGGATNEKLFF. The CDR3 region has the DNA TGTGCCAGCGGCGGAGGGGCAACTAATGAAAAACTGTTTTTT.

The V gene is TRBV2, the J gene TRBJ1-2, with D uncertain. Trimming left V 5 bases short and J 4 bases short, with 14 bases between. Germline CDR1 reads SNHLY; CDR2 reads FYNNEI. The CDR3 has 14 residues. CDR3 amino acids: CASSSSGSGYGYTF. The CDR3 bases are TGTGCCAGCAGTAGTTCAGGATCCGGCTATGGCTACACCTTC.

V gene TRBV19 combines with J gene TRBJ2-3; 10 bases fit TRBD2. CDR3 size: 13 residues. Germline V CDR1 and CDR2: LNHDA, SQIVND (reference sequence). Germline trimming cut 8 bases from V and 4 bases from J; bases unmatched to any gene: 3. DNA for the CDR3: TGTGCCAGTCGAGCGGGAGGGTCAGATACGCAGTATTTT. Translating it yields CASRAGGSDTQYF.

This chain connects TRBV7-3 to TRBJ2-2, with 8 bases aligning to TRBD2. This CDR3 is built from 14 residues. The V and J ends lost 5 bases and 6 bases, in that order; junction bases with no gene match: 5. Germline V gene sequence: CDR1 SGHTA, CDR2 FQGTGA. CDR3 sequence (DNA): TGTGCCAGCAGCCCTCCCGGGAGGGCCGGGGAGCTGTTTTTT. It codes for CASSPPGRAGELFF.

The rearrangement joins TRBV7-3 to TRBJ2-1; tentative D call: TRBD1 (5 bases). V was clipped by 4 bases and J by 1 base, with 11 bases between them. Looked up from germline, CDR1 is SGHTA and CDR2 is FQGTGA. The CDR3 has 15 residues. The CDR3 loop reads CASSSGFGSYNEQFF. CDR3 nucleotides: TGTGCCAGCAGCTCAGGGTTCGGATCCTACAATGAGCAGTTCTTC.

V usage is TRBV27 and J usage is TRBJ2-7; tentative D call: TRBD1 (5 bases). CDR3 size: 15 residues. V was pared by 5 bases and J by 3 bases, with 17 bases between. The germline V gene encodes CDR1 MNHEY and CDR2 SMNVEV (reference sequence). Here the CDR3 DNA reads TGTGCCAGCAGTCCAGCATTCCGGACAAACTACGAGCAGTACTTC. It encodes CASSPAFRTNYEQYF.

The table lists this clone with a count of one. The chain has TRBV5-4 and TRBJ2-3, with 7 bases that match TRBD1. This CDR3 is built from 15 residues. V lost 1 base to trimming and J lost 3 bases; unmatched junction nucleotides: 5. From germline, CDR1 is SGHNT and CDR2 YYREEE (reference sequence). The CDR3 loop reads CASSLKSQGTDTQYF. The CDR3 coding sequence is TGTGCCAGCAGCTTGAAGTCACAGGGGACAGATACGCAGTATTTT.

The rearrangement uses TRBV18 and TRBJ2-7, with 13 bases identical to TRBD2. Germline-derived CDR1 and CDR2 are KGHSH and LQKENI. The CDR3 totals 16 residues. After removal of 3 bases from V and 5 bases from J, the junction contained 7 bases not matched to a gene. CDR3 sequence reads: CASSPVLAGGPDEQYF. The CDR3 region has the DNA TGTGCCAGCTCACCCGTACTAGCGGGAGGGCCCGACGAGCAGTACTTC.

The CDR3 nucleotides are TGTGCCAGCAGCTTAGGACTAGCGGGAGGTGGAAATGAGCAGTTCTTC. It specifies CASSLGLAGGGNEQFF. The rearrangement joins TRBV11-3 to TRBJ2-1, with TRBD2 matching 13 bases. Trimming took 1 base from V and 7 from J; bases not matched to a gene: 4. In germline, CDR1 is SGHNT, CDR2 YENEEA. This CDR3 contains 16 residues.

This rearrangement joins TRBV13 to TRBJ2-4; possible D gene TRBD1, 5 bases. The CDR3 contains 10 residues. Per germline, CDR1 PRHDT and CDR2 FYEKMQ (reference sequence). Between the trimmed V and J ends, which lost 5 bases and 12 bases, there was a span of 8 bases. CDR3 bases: TGTGCCAGCAGCCAGGGCGGTCAGTACTTC. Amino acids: CASSQGGQYF.

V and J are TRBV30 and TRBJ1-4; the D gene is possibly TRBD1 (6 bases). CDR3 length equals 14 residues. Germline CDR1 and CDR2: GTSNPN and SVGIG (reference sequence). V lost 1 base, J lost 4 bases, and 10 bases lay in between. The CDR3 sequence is CAWSGGLSNEKLFF. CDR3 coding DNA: TGTGCCTGGAGTGGGGGGCTTAGTAATGAAAAACTGTTTTTT.

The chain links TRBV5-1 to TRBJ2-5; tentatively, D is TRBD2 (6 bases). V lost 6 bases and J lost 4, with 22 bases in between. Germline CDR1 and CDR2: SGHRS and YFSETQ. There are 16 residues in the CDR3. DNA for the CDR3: TGCGCCAGCACCTCCACCCGGAGGGTGTACCGAGAGACCCAGTACTTC. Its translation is CASTSTRRVYRETQYF.

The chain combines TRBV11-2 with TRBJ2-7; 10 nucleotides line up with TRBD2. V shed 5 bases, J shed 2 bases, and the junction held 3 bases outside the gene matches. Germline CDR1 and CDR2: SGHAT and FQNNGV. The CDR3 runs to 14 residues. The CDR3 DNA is TGTGCCAGCAGCCGACTAGCGGGTCCCTACGAGCAGTACTTC. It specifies CASSRLAGPYEQYF.

CDR3 nucleotides: TGTGCCAGCACCCGGACACCTAACACTGAAGCTTTCTTT. Protein: CASTRTPNTEAFF. J is TRBJ1-1 and V is TRBV6-5, with D possibly matching TRBD1 (5 bases). The CDR3 runs 13 residues. Trimming took 7 bases from V and 2 from J, leaving 11 bases between them. Germline CDR1 MNHEY, CDR2 SVGAGI.